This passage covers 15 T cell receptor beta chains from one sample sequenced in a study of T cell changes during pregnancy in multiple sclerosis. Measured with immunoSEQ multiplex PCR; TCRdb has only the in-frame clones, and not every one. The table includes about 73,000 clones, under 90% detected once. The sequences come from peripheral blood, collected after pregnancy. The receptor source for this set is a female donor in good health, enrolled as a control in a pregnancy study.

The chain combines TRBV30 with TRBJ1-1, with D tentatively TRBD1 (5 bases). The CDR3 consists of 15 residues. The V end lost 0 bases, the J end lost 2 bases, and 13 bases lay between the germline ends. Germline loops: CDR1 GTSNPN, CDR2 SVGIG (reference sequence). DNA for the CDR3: TGTGCCTGGAGTGTAGGGAGGGGCATTAACACTGAAGCTTTCTTT. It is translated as CAWSVGRGINTEAFF.

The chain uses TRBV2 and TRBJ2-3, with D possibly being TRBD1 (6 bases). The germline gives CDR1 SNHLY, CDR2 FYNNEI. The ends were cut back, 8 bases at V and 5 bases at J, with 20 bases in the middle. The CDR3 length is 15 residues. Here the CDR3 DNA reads TGTGCCAGCCGCCTGGGGGCGTGGGTGGGAGATACGCAGTATTTT. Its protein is CASRLGAWVGDTQYF.

The CDR3: CSVARERAGELFF. The CDR3 DNA reads TGCAGCGTTGCCCGGGAGAGGGCCGGGGAGCTGTTTTTT. This rearrangement joins TRBV29-1 to TRBJ2-2; D may be TRBD2 (6 bases). Trimming left V 4 bases short and J 6 bases short, with 12 bases between. Per germline, CDR1 SQVTM and CDR2 ANQGSEA. The CDR3 has 13 residues.

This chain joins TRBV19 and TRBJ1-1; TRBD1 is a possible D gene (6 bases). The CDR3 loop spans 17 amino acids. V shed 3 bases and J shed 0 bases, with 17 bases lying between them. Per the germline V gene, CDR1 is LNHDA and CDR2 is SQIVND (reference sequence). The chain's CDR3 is CASSIEGPRGMNTEAFF. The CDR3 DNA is TGTGCCAGTAGTATTGAGGGCCCGAGGGGGATGAACACTGAAGCTTTCTTT.

The CDR3 is CACTSSGGTDTQYF. The CDR3 bases are TGTGCCTGCACTTCGAGCGGGGGCACAGATACGCAGTATTTT. The chain has TRBV30 and TRBJ2-3, with 7 nucleotides matching TRBD2. The trim removed 6 bases at V and 1 base at J, leaving 7 bases unmatched. The germline CDR1 and CDR2 sequences are GTSNPN and SVGIG (reference sequence). The CDR3 totals 14 residues.

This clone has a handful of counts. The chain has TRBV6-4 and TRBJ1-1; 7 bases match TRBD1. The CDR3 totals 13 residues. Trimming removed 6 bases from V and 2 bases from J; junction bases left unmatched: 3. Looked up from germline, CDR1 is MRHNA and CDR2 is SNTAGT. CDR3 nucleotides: TGTGCCAGCAGCGGGACAGATAACACTGAAGCTTTCTTT. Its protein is CASSGTDNTEAFF.

The CDR3 DNA reads TGTGCCAGCAGTGGGACTAGCGGGAGGATAGGCACCGGGGAGCTGTTTTTT. Amino acid sequence: CASSGTSGRIGTGELFF. The chain uses TRBV5-4 and TRBJ2-2; 15 bases match TRBD2. With V trimmed by 5 bases and J by 4 bases, 6 bases remained unmatched. The CDR3 sequence is 17 residues long. Germline loops: CDR1 SGHNT, CDR2 YYREEE (reference sequence). Full variable domain (rest looked up from reference TRBV5-4 and TRBJ2-2): ETGVTQSPTHLIKTRGQQVTLRCSSQSGHNTVSWYQQALGQGPQFIFQYYREEENGRGNFPPRFSGLQFPNYSSELNVNALELDDSALYLCASSGTSGRIGTGELFFGEGSRLTVL.

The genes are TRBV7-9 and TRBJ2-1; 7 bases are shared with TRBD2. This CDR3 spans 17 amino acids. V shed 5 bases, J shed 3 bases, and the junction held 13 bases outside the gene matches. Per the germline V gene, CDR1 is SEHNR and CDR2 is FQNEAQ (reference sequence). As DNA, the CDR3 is TGTGCCAGCAGCCAAATTACCACGGGGGGATACTACAATGAGCAGTTCTTC. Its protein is CASSQITTGGYYNEQFF.

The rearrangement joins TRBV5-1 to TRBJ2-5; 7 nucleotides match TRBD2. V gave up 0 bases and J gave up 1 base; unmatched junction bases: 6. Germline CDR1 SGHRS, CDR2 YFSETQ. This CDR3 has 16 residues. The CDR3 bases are TGCGCCAGCAGCTTGGCCGCGGCTAGCGGCCAAGAGACCCAGTACTTC. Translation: CASSLAAASGQETQYF.

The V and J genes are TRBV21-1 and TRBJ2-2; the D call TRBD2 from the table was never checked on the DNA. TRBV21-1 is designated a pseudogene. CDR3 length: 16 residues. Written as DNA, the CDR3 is TGTGCCAGATGGACTAGCGGGGCCCTGAACACCGGGGAGCTGTTTTTT. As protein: CARWTSGALNTGELFF.

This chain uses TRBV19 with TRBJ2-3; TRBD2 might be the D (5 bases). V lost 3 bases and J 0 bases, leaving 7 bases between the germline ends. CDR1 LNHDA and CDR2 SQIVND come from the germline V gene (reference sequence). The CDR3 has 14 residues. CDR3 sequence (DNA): TGTGCCAGTAGTATTGGCGGGAGCACAGATACGCAGTATTTT. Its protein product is CASSIGGSTDTQYF.

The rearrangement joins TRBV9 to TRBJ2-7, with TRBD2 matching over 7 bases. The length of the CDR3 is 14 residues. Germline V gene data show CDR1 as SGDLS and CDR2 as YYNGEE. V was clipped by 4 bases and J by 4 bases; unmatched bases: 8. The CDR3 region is CASSTGLVSYEQYF. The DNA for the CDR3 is TGTGCCAGCAGCACCGGACTAGTCTCTTACGAGCAGTACTTC.

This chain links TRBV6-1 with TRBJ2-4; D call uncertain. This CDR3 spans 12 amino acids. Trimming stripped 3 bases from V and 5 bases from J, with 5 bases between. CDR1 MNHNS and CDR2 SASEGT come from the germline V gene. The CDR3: CASSEAENIQYF. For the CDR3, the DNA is TGTGCCAGCAGTGAGGCGGAAAACATTCAGTACTTC.

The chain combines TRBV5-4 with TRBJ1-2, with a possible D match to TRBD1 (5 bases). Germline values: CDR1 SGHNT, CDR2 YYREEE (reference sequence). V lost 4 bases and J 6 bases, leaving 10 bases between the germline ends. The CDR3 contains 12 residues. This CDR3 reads CASSARGDGYTF. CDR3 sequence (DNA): TGTGCCAGCAGCGCCCGGGGGGATGGCTACACCTTC. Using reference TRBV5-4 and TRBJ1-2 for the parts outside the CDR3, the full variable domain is ETGVTQSPTHLIKTRGQQVTLRCSSQSGHNTVSWYQQALGQGPQFIFQYYREEENGRGNFPPRFSGLQFPNYSSELNVNALELDDSALYLCASSARGDGYTFGSGTRLTVV.

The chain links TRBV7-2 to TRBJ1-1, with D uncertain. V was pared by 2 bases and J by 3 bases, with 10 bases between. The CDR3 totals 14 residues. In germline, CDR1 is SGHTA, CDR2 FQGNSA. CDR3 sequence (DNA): TGTGCCAGCAGCTTATGGTGGGCAGACACTGAAGCTTTCTTT. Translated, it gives CASSLWWADTEAFF.